Shown below are 4 T cell receptor beta chains from a single sample sequenced in a study of CD8+CD57+ T cells in acquired aplastic anemia. Flow cytometry had shown expanded CD8+CD57+ cells in the patients chosen for sequencing. Investigators profiled TCR beta VDJ and CDR3 from genomic DNA template. TCRdb processed the reads anew with MiXCR; each CDR3 protein has one entry. The sample consists of fewer than 250,000 distinct CDR3 sequences, around 45% of them appearing once. Sequencing was done on a sample of sorted CD4+, CD8+, or CD8+CD57+ T cells (not recorded which) from PBMCs. The source is a human donor with aplastic anemia.

This clonotype was found many times. The rearrangement joins TRBV20-1 to TRBJ2-1; TRBD1 aligns across 7 bases. CDR3 length: 17 residues. Germline V CDR1 and CDR2: DFQATT, SNEGSKA (reference sequence). Trimming cost V 0 bases and J 6 bases; bases outside gene matches: 14. Here the CDR3 reads CSARDFVMGTAFNEQFF. DNA of the CDR3: TGCAGTGCTAGAGATTTTGTTATGGGGACAGCATTCAATGAGCAGTTCTTC.

This clonotype occurred a few times. This may arise from a read error, as a much more abundant clone is one base away. The gene calls are TRBV20-1 and TRBJ1-1, with a tentative D call TRBD1 (6 bases). The CDR3 has 13 amino acids. Germline lookup yields CDR1 DFQATT and CDR2 SNEGSKA (reference sequence). V was pared by 8 bases and J by 8 bases, with 21 bases between. CDR3 nucleotide sequence: TGCAGTACCCAAGGACAGTTGGACATCGAAGCTTTCTTT. Protein sequence: CSTQGQLDIEAFF.

This clonotype was observed a handful of times. V and J are TRBV12-5 and TRBJ1-1; D gene uncertain. This CDR3 comprises 13 residues. V shed 5 bases and J shed 8 bases, with 15 bases lying between them. From germline, CDR1 is LGHNT and CDR2 FRNRAP. CDR3 DNA sequence: TGTGCTAGTGGTCTTAGTAGGGAGACCGAAGCTTTCTTT. Translation gives CASGLSRETEAFF.

This chain connects TRBV24-1 to TRBJ2-3; 7 bases align to TRBD1. This CDR3 is built from 13 residues. J lost 9 bases, V lost 3 bases, and 5 bases had no gene match. Per the germline V gene, CDR1 is KGHDR and CDR2 is SFDVKD. The DNA of the CDR3 is TGTGCCACCAGTGATACAACAGGGGTAACGCAGTATTTT. Protein product: CATSDTTGVTQYF.